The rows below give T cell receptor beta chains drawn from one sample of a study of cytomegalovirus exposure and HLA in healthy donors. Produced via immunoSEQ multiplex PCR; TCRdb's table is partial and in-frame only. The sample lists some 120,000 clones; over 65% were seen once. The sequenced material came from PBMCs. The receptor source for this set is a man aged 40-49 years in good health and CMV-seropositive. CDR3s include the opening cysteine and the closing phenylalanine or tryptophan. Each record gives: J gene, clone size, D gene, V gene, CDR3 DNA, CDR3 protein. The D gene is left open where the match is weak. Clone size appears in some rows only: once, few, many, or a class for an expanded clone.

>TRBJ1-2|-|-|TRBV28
TGTGCCAGCCGCATCAGAAATCCCGGGATCCCAAACTATGGCTACACCTTC
CASRIRNPGIPNYGYTF
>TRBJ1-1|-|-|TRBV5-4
TGTGCCAGCAGCTCCAAAACAGGGAACACTGAAGCTTTCTTT
CASSSKTGNTEAFF
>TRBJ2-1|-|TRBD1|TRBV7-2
TGTGCCAGCAGCTTAGCGGGGACAGGGGGCAATGAGCAGTTCTTC
CASSLAGTGGNEQFF
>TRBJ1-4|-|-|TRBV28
TGTGCCAGCAGTTCCGTCGGGGGGCGAGCGACTAATGAAAAACTGTTTTTT
CASSSVGGRATNEKLFF
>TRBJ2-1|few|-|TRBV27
TGTGCCAGCATCACCCGGTGGGGCGGAAACAATGAGCAGTTCTTC
CASITRWGGNNEQFF
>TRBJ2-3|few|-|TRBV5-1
TGCGCCAGCAGCGGGGGGACTGTCCTCGGAACAGATACGCAGTATTTT
CASSGGTVLGTDTQYF
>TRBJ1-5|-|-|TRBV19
TGTGCCAGTACCTCGACGGGGGGGCAGAATCAGCCCCAGCATTTT
CASTSTGGQNQPQHF
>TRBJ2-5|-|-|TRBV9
TGTGCCAGCAGCGTAGGTTATGAGACCCAGTACTTC
CASSVGYETQYF
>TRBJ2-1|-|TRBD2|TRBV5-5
TGTGCCAGCAGCGTGGCCGCGACTAGCGGGATAAGCCATGAGCAGTTCTTC
CASSVAATSGISHEQFF
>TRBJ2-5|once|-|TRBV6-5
TGTGCCAGCAGTTACTCGGGGGACTTTCAAGAGACCCAGTACTTC
CASSYSGDFQETQYF
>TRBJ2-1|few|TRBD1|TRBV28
TGTGCCAGCAGGACCTACAGGGGAGCGTCCTACAATGAGCAGTTCTTC
CASRTYRGASYNEQFF
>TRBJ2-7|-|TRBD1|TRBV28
TGTGCCACTAAAATGGGGACAGGGGACGAGCAGTACTTC
CATKMGTGDEQYF
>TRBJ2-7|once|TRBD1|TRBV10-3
TGTGCCATCAGTGCTTTGGAACAGGGGGCCTCAGAACGGTACTTC
CAISALEQGASERYF
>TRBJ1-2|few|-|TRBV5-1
TGCGCCAGCAGCTTGGGGACCGACAGCTATGGCTACACCTTC
CASSLGTDSYGYTF
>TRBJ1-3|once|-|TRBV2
TGTGCCAGCAGTGATTGGACAGTTGGAAACACCATATATTTT
CASSDWTVGNTIYF
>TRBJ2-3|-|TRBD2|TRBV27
TGTGCCAGCAGTCTAAGGGCGACTAGCGGGGGCACAGATACGCAGTATTTT
CASSLRATSGGTDTQYF
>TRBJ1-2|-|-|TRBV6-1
TGTGCCAGCAGGGTAGACAGTCTCACCTACACCTTC
CASRVDSLTYTF
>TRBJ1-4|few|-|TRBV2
TGTGCCAGCAGACGCCGGGACCAGGGGGAAAAACTGTTTTTT
CASRRRDQGEKLFF
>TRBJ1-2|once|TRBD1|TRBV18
TGTGCCAGCTCACCAATTACAGGGGGCCAAAACCTCCGCTATGGCTACACCTTC
CASSPITGGQNLRYGYTF
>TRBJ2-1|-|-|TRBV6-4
TGTGCCAGCAGTGTTGGGGCCTCCTACAATGAGCAGTTCTTC
CASSVGASYNEQFF
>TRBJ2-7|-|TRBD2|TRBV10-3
TGTGCCATCAGTGAGTCGGGGACTAGAATTTACGAGCAGTACTTC
CAISESGTRIYEQYF
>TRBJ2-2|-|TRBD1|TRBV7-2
TGTGCCAGCAGGCCACGGGACAGGGGACGCACCGGGGAGCTGTTTTTT
CASRPRDRGRTGELFF
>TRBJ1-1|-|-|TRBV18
TGTGCCAGCTCACCACTCCCGGGACACCCCTTGAACACTGAAGCTTTCTTT
CASSPLPGHPLNTEAFF
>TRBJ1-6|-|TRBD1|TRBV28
TGTGCCAGCAGTCCGAGGACAGGGATAGGAAATTCACCCCTCCACTTT
CASSPRTGIGNSPLHF
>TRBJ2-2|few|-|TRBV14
TGTGCCAGCAGCCCGACGGGGGTCGGGGAGCTGTTTTTT
CASSPTGVGELFF
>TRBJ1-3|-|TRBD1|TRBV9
TGTGCCAGCAGCGCCACTCCCGGGACAGGGGTAAACACCATATATTTT
CASSATPGTGVNTIYF
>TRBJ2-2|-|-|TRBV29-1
TGCAGCGTTGGACGCCAGGGCATAACCGGGGAGCTGTTTTTT
CSVGRQGITGELFF
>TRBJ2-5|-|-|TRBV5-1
TGCGCCAGCAGCCGTAGCGGAGATGTACGGGAGCAGTACTTC
CASSRSGDVREQYF
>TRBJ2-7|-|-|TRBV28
TGTGCCAGCACCAAGCCGGTCGGGGGAGACTACGAGCAGTACTTC
CASTKPVGGDYEQYF